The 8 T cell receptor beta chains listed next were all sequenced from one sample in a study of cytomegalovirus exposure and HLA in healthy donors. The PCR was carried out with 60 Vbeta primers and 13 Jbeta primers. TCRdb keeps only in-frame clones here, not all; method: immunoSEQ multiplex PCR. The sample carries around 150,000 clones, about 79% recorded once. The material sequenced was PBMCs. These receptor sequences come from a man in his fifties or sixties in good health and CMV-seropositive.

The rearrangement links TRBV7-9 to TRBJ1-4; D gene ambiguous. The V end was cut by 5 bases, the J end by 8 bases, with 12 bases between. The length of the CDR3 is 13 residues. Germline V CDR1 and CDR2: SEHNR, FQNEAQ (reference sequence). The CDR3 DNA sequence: TGTGCCAGCAGCGCCGATCCTAGGGAAAAACTGTTTTTT. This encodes CASSADPREKLFF. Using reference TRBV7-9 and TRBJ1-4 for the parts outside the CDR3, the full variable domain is DTGVSQNPRHKITKRGQNVTFRCDPISEHNRLYWYRQTLGQGPEFLTYFQNEAQLEKSRLLSDRFSAERPKGSFSTLEIQRTEQGDSAMYLCASSADPREKLFFGSGTQLSVL.

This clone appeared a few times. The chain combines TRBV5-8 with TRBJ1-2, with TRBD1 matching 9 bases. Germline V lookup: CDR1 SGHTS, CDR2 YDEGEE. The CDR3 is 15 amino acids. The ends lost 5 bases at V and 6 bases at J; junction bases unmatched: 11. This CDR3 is CASRLTGTGSHGYTF. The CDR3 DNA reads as TGTGCCAGCAGGTTAACCGGGACAGGGAGTCATGGCTACACCTTC.

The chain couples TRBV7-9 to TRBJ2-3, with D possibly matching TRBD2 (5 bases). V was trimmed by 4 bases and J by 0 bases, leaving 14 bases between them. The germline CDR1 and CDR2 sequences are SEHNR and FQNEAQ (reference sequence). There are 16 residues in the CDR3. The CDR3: CASSSPPAESTDTQYF. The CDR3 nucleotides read TGTGCCAGCAGCTCCCCCCCAGCGGAGAGCACAGATACGCAGTATTTT.

Here the CDR3 reads CASTQSGTGGKKGGYTF. CDR3 nucleotides: TGTGCCAGCACCCAATCCGGGACAGGGGGTAAAAAGGGTGGCTACACCTTC. The chain couples TRBV2 to TRBJ1-2; TRBD1 matches 11 bases. The V and J ends lost 7 bases and 7 bases, in that order; junction bases with no gene match: 17. CDR1 is SNHLY and CDR2 is FYNNEI in the germline V gene. CDR3 length equals 17 residues.

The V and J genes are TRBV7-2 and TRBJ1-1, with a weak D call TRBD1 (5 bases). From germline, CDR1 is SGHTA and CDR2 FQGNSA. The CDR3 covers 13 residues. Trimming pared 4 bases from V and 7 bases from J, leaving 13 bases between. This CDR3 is CASSSAGVGEAFF. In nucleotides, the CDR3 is TGTGCCAGCAGCTCGGCGGGGGTGGGTGAAGCTTTCTTT.

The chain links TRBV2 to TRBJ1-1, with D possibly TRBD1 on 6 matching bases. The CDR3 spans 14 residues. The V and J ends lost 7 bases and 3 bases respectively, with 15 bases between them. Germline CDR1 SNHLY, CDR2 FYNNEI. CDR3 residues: CASTADSRDTEAFF. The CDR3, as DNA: TGTGCCAGCACCGCGGACAGCCGGGACACTGAAGCTTTCTTT.

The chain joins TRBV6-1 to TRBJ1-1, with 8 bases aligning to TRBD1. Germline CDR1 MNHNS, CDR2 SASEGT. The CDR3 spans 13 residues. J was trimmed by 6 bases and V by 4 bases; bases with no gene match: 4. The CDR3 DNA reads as TGTGCCAGCAGTGCAACAGGGGGTTCTGAAGCTTTCTTT. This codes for CASSATGGSEAFF.

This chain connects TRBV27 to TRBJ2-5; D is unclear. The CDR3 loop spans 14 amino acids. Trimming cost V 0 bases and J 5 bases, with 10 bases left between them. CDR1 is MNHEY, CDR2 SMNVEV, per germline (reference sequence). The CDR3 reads CASSLSARWETQYF. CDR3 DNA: TGTGCCAGCAGTTTATCCGCTAGATGGGAGACCCAGTACTTC.